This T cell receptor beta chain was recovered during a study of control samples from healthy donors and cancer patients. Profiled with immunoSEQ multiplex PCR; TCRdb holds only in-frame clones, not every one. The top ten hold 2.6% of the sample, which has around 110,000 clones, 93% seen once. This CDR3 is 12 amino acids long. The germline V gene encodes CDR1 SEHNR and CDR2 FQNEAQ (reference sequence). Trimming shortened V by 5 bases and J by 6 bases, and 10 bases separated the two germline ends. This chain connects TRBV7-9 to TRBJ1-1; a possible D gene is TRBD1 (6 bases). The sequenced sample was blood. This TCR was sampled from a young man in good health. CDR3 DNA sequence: TGTGCCAGCAGCCGCAGGGGCGCTGAAGCTTTCTTT. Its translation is CASSRRGAEAFF.